This T cell receptor beta chain was sequenced in a study of PD-L1 blockade in urothelial cancer. Study as a whole: Intravenous atezolizumab, 1,200 mg every 3 weeks, was begun by patients around 2014. As for prior chemotherapy regimens, patients had received 0 to 3. Timepoints chosen for blood analysis were 3 weeks (second dose) and 6 weeks after treatment start.

Germline V gene data show CDR1 as GTSNPN and CDR2 as SVGIG (reference sequence). V was pared by 4 bases and J by 3 bases, with 30 bases between. The CDR3 spans 19 residues. Profiling relied on immunoSEQ multiplex PCR, and the TCRdb table lists in-frame clones only, not all of them. The sample holds approximately 80,000 clones; roughly 82% are singletons and the top ten take 9% to 9.5%. The chain carries TRBV30 and TRBJ2-5; D is possibly TRBD2 (5 bases). The sequence was obtained from a man between 65 and 85 years old with urothelial cancer. The source was PBMCs, collected around atezolizumab (anti-PD-L1) treatment. CDR3 DNA sequence: TGTGCCTGGAACCCCGGAACATATACCCCACGGACTCAGGAAGAGACCCAGTACTTC. This gives the protein CAWNPGTYTPRTQEETQYF.